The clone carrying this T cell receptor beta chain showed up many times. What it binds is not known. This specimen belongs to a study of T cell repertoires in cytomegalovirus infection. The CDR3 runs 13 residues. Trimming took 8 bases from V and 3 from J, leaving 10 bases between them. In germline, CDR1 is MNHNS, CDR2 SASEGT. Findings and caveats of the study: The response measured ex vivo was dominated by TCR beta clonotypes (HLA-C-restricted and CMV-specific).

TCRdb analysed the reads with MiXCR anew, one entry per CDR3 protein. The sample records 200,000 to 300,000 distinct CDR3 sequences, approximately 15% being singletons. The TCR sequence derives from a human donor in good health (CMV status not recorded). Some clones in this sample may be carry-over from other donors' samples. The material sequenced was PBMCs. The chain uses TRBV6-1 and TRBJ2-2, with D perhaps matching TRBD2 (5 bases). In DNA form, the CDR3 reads TGTGCCAGCCGGGAAGGCTACACCGGGGAGCTGTTTTTT. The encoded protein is CASREGYTGELFF.